These 2 T cell receptor beta chains were all obtained from the same sample, sequenced in a study of blood T cell repertoires in COVID-19. TCRdb's table, derived via immunoSEQ multiplex PCR, lists solely in-frame clones and lacks some. The sample holds 150,000 to 250,000 clones, about nine tenths seen once. The sequencing sample was made of PBMCs or T cells enriched from blood (not recorded which). All receptors come from a woman in her 30s who had recovered from COVID-19.

This clone was picked up one time. V is TRBV24-1 and J is TRBJ2-7; D is unclear. Germline lookup yields CDR1 KGHDR and CDR2 SFDVKD. The CDR3 contains 14 residues. V was clipped by 3 bases and J by 2 bases, with 10 bases between them. The CDR3 spells CATSDTVSPYEQYF. The CDR3 DNA reads as TGTGCCACCAGTGATACAGTCAGCCCCTACGAGCAGTACTTC.

J is TRBJ2-7 and V is TRBV4-3; 7 nucleotides line up with TRBD1. Germline trimming cut 3 bases from V and 1 base from J; bases unmatched to any gene: 3. The CDR3 spans 14 residues. Germline loops: CDR1 LGHNA, CDR2 YSLEER. The CDR3 reads CASSHGQESYEQYF. The CDR3 DNA reads TGCGCCAGCAGCCATGGACAGGAATCCTACGAGCAGTACTTC.